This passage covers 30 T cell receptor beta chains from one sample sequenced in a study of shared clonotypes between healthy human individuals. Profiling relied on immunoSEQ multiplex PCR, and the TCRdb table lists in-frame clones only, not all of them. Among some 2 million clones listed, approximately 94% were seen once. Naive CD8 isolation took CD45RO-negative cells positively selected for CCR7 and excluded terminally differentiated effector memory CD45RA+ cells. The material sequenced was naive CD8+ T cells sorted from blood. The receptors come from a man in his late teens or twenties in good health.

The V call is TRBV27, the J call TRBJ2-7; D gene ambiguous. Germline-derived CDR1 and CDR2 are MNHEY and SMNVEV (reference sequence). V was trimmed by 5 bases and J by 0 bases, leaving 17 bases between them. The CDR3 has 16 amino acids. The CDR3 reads CASSPLGPTHSYEQYF. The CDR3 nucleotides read TGTGCCAGCAGTCCTCTAGGTCCCACCCACTCCTACGAGCAGTACTTC.

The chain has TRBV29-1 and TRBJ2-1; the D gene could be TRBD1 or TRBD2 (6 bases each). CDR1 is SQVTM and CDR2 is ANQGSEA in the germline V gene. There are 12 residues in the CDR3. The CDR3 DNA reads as TGCAGTGCCTTAGGGGGGTCAGGGGAGCAGTTCTTC. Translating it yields CSALGGSGEQFF.

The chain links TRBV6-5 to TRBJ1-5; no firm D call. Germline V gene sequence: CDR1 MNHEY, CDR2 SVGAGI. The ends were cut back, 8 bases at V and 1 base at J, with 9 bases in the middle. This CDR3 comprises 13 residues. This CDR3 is CASAGMSNQPQHF. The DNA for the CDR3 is TGTGCCAGCGCTGGCATGAGCAATCAGCCCCAGCATTTT.

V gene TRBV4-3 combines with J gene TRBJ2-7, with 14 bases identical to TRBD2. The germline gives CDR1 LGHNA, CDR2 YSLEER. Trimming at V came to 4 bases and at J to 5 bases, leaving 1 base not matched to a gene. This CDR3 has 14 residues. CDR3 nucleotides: TGCGCCAGCAGCCTGACTAGCGGGAGGGACGAGCAGTACTTC. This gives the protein CASSLTSGRDEQYF.

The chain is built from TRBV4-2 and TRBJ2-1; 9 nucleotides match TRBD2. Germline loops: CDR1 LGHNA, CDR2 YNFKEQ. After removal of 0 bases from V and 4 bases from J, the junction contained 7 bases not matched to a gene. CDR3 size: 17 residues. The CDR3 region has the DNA TGTGCCAGCAGCCAAGACCCAGCGGGGGGATCGTACAATGAGCAGTTCTTC. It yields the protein CASSQDPAGGSYNEQFF.

CDR3 nucleotides: TGCGCCAGCAGTGAAAGCAGGGTGGATCAGCCCCAGCATTTT. Translating it yields CASSESRVDQPQHF. V usage is TRBV10-1 and J usage is TRBJ1-5, with D possibly TRBD1 on 5 matching bases. The CDR3 consists of 14 residues. Trimming left V 3 bases short and J 5 bases short, with 11 bases between. Germline V gene data show CDR1 as WNHNN and CDR2 as SYGVQD (reference sequence).

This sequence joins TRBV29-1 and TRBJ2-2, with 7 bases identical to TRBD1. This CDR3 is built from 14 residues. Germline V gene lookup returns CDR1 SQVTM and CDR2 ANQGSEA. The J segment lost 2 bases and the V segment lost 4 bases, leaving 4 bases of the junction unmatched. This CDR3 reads CSVGGTVNTGELFF. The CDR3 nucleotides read TGCAGCGTTGGGGGGACAGTTAACACCGGGGAGCTGTTTTTT.

The DNA of the CDR3 is TGTGCCAGCAGCTTAGTTCCCTCCACTCTGGACGAGCAGTACTTC. Translated, it gives CASSLVPSTLDEQYF. The genes are TRBV7-9 and TRBJ2-7; D uncertain. Germline CDR1 and CDR2: SEHNR and FQNEAQ (reference sequence). The CDR3 contains 15 residues. Trimming left V 1 base short and J 5 bases short, with 15 bases between.

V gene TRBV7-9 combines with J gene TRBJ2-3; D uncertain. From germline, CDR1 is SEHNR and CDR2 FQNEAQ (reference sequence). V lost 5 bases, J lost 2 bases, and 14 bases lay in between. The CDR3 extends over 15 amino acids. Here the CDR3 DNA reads TGTGCCAGCAGCCCAGGAACGGTCCTCACAGATACGCAGTATTTT. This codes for CASSPGTVLTDTQYF.

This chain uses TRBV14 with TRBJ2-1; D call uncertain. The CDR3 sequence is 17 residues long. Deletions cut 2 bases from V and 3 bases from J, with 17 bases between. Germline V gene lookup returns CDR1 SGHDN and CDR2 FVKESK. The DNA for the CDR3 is TGTGCCAGCAGCCAAAGAGATGGGGTCCTTGTCTACAATGAGCAGTTCTTC. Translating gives CASSQRDGVLVYNEQFF.

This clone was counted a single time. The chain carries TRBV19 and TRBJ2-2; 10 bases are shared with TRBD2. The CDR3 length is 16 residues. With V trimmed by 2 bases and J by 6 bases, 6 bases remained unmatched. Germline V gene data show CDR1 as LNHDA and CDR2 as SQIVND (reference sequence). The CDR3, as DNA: TGTGCCAGTAGTATAAGCGGGAGGGTTGTCGCCGGGGAGCTGTTTTTT. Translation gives CASSISGRVVAGELFF. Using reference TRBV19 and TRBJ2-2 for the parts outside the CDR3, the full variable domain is DGGITQSPKYLFRKEGQNVTLSCEQNLNHDAMYWYRQDPGQGLRLIYYSQIVNDFQKGDIAEGYSVSREKKESFPLTVTSAQKNPTAFYLCASSISGRVVAGELFFGEGSRLTVL.

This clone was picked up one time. CDR3 protein: CASSVDGKSEQYF. DNA for the CDR3: TGTGCCAGCAGCGTAGATGGAAAATCCGAGCAGTACTTC. V and J are TRBV9 and TRBJ2-7, with D unresolved. The ends were cut back, 0 bases at V and 6 bases at J, with 10 bases in the middle. Germline V gene data show CDR1 as SGDLS and CDR2 as YYNGEE. This CDR3 is 13 amino acids long. Based on the CDR3 plus reference TRBV9 and TRBJ2-7, the full variable domain is DSGVTQTPKHLITATGQRVTLRCSPRSGDLSVYWYQQSLDQGLQFLIQYYNGEERAKGNILERFSAQQFPDLHSELNLSSLELGDSALYFCASSVDGKSEQYFGPGTRLTVT.

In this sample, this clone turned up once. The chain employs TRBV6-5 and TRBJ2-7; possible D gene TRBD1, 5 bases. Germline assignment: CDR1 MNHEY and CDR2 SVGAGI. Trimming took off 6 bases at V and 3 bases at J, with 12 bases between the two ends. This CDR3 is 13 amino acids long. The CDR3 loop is CASSPDSDYEQYF. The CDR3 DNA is TGTGCCAGCAGCCCAGACAGTGACTACGAGCAGTACTTC.

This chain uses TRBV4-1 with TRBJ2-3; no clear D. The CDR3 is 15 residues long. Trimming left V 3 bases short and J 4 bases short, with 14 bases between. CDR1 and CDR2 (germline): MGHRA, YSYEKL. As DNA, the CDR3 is TGCGCCAGCAGCCAGGTACACAGCTGGGCAGATACGCAGTATTTT. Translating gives CASSQVHSWADTQYF.

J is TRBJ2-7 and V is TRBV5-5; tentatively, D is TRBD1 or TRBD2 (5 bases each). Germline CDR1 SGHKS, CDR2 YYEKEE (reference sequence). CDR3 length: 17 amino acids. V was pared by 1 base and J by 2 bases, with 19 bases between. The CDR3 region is CASSLSLVIGTPYEQYF. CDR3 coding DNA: TGTGCCAGCAGCTTGTCTCTAGTAATAGGGACCCCCTACGAGCAGTACTTC.

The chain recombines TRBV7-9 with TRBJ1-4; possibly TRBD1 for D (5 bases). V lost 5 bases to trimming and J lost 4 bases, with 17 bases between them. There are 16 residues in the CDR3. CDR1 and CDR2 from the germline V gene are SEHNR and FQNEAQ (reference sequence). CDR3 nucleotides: TGTGCCAGCAGCCACACAAGACAGCCGGATAATGAAAAACTGTTTTTT. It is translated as CASSHTRQPDNEKLFF.

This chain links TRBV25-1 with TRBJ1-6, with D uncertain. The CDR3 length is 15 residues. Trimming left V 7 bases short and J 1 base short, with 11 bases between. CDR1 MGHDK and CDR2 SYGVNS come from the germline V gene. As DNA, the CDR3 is TGTGCCAGCAAAAAAAATAAGTCCTATAATTCACCCCTCCACTTT. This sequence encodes CASKKNKSYNSPLHF.

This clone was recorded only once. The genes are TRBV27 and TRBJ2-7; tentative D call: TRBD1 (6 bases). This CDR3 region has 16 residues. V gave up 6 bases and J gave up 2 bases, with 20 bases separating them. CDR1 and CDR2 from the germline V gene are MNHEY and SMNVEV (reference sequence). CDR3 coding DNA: TGTGCCAGCAGCTATAGTAAGGGACAAATTCCCTACGAGCAGTACTTC. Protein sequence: CASSYSKGQIPYEQYF.

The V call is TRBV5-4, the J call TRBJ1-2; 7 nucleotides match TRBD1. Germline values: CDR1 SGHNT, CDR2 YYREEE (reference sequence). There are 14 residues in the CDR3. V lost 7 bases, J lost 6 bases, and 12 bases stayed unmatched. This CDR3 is CASSLRDSINGYTF. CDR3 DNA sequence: TGTGCCAGCTCGCTCCGGGACAGCATTAATGGCTACACCTTC.

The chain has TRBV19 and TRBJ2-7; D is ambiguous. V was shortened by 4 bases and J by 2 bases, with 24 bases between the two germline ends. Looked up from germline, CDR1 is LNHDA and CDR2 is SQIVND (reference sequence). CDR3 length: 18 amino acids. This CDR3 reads CASSSTSFTSTSTYEQYF. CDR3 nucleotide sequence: TGTGCCAGTAGTAGCACCTCATTCACATCCACGAGTACCTACGAGCAGTACTTC.

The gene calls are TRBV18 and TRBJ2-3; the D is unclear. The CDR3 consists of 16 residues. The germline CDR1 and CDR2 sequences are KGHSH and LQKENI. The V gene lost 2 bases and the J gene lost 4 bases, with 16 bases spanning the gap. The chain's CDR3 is CASSPLPGPRSDTQYF. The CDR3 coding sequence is TGTGCCAGCTCACCATTGCCGGGCCCTAGGTCAGATACGCAGTATTTT.

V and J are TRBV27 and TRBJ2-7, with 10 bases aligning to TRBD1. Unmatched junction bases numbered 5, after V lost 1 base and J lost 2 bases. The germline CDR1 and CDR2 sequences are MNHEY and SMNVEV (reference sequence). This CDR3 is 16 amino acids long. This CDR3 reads CASSLLGDRGPYEQYF. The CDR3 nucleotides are TGTGCCAGCAGTTTATTAGGGGACAGGGGACCCTACGAGCAGTACTTC.

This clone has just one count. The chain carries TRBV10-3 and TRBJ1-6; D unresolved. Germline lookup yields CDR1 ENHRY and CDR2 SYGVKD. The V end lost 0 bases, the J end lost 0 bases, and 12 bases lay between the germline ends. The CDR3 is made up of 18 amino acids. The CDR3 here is CAISESNSVSSYNSPLHF. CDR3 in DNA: TGTGCCATCAGTGAGTCCAACAGCGTTAGCTCCTATAATTCACCCCTCCACTTT.

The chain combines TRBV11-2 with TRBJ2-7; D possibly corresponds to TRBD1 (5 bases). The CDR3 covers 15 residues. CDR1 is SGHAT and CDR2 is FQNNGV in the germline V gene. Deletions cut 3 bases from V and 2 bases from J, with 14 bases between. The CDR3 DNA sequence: TGTGCCAGCAGCTTTGTTGCAGTAGGGGCCTACGAGCAGTACTTC. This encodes CASSFVAVGAYEQYF.

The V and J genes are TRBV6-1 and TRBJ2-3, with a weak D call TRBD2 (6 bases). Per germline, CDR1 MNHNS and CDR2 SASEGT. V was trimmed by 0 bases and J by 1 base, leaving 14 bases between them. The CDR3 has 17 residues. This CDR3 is CASSEAGTYQGTDTQYF. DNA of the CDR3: TGTGCCAGCAGTGAAGCCGGGACTTACCAAGGCACAGATACGCAGTATTTT.

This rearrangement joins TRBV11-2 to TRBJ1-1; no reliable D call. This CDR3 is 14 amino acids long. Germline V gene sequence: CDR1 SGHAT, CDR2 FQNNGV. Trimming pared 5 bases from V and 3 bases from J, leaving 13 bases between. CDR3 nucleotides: TGTGCCAGCAGCCCGGACGGGCTCGACACTGAAGCTTTCTTT. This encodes CASSPDGLDTEAFF.

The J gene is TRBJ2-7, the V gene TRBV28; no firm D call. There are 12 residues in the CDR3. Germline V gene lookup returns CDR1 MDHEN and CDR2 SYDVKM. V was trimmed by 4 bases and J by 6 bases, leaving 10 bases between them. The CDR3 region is CASSSSLLEQYF. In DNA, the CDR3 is TGTGCCAGCAGTTCCTCCCTTCTCGAGCAGTACTTC.

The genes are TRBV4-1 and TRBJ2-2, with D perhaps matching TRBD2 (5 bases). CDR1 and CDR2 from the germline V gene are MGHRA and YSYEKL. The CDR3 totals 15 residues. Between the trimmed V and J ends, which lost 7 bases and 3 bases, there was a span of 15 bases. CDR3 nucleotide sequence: TGCGCCAGCACAACAACGGCGGGCGACACCGGGGAGCTGTTTTTT. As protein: CASTTTAGDTGELFF.

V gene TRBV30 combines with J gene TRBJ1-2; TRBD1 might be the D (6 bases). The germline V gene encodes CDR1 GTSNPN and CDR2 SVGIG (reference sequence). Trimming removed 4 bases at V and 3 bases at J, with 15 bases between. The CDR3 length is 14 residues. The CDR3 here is CAWNLGQQDYGYTF. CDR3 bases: TGTGCCTGGAACCTCGGACAGCAAGACTATGGCTACACCTTC.

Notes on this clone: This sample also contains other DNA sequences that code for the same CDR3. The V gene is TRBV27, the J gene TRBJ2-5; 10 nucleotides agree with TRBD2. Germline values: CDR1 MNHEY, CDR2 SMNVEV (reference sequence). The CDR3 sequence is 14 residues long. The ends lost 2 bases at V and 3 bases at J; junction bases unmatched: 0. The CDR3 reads CASSLGLAEETQYF. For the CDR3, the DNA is TGTGCCAGCAGTTTAGGACTAGCGGAAGAGACCCAGTACTTC.